These 16 T cell receptor beta chains share one sample of origin, sequenced in a study of blood T cell repertoires in COVID-19. Profiling relied on immunoSEQ multiplex PCR, and the TCRdb table lists in-frame clones only, not all of them. The table lists 42,000 or so clones, 70% to 90% of them singletons, with 2.4% in the top ten. Material for sequencing was peripheral blood. The receptors shown here come from a human donor in a cohort sampled during active COVID-19.

The V call is TRBV30, the J call TRBJ2-7; 7 bases map to TRBD2. Germline V gives CDR1 GTSNPN, CDR2 SVGIG (reference sequence). This CDR3 has 15 amino acids. The V gene end was trimmed by 0 bases and the J gene end by 8 bases; junction bases not matched to a gene: 13. The chain's CDR3 is CAWSVRASAGVQQYF. CDR3 in DNA: TGTGCCTGGAGTGTACGAGCAAGTGCGGGGGTCCAGCAGTACTTC. Full variable domain (outside the CDR3, taken from reference TRBV30 and TRBJ2-7): SQTIHQWPATLVQPVGSPLSLECTVEGTSNPNLYWYRQAAGRGLQLLFYSVGIGQISSEVPQNLSASRPQDRQFILSSKKLLLSDSGFYLCAWSVRASAGVQQYFGPGTRLTVT.

The chain couples TRBV6-1 to TRBJ2-3, with 14 bases aligning to TRBD2. Germline-derived CDR1 and CDR2 are MNHNS and SASEGT. The CDR3 sequence is 18 residues long. The ends lost 4 bases at V and 0 bases at J; junction bases unmatched: 6. CDR3 DNA sequence: TGTGCCAGCAGTGCCTCGGGACTAGCGGGGGTTAGCACAGATACGCAGTATTTT. It is translated as CASSASGLAGVSTDTQYF.

The chain joins TRBV9 to TRBJ2-1, with 12 bases fitting TRBD2. The CDR3 consists of 16 residues. J gave up 4 bases and V 0 bases, and 2 bases lay outside the gene matches. Germline lookup yields CDR1 SGDLS and CDR2 YYNGEE. The CDR3 DNA sequence: TGTGCCAGCAGCGTAGTACTAGCGGGGGGATACAATGAGCAGTTCTTC. This sequence encodes CASSVVLAGGYNEQFF.

This clone came up a few times. Sequence at one end of the junction differs from germline and may be a read error. The chain uses TRBV7-7 and TRBJ2-3; 7 bases line up with TRBD1. The CDR3 covers 16 residues. Germline V CDR1 and CDR2: SSHAT, FNYEAQ (reference sequence). CDR3: CASSQGRDSGTDTQYF. Written as DNA, the CDR3 is TGTGCTAGCAGCCAGGGCCGGGACAGCGGCACAGATACGCAGTATTTT.

J is TRBJ2-7 and V is TRBV9; a possible D gene is TRBD1 (6 bases). This CDR3 is built from 17 residues. Germline values: CDR1 SGDLS, CDR2 YYNGEE. V was shortened by 3 bases and J by 1 base, with 20 bases between the two germline ends. CDR3 DNA sequence: TGTGCCAGCAGCGCTACAGGGATCCCGACCCCATCCTACGAGCAGTACTTC. Translation: CASSATGIPTPSYEQYF. The full variable domain, with the rest looked up from reference TRBV9 and TRBJ2-7, is DSGVTQTPKHLITATGQRVTLRCSPRSGDLSVYWYQQSLDQGLQFLIQYYNGEERAKGNILERFSAQQFPDLHSELNLSSLELGDSALYFCASSATGIPTPSYEQYFGPGTRLTVT.

This rearrangement joins TRBV2 to TRBJ1-2; 7 positions match TRBD1. The CDR3 runs to 14 residues. J was trimmed by 0 bases and V by 6 bases; bases with no gene match: 4. Germline CDR1 SNHLY, CDR2 FYNNEI. CDR3 amino acids: CASSGGQSNYGYTF. DNA for the CDR3: TGTGCCAGCAGCGGGGGACAGTCTAACTATGGCTACACCTTC.

This sequence joins TRBV24-1 and TRBJ2-7; D is perhaps TRBD2 (6 bases). Trimming took 6 bases from V and 0 from J, leaving 8 bases between them. Germline CDR1 and CDR2: KGHDR and SFDVKD. This CDR3 has 13 amino acids. In DNA, the CDR3 is TGTGCCACCAGTCCGGGACTCTCCTACGAGCAGTACTTC. Translation gives CATSPGLSYEQYF.

This clone appeared a single time. The chain has TRBV19 and TRBJ1-6; D not certain. V was pared by 1 base and J by 8 bases, with 6 bases between. The germline gives CDR1 LNHDA, CDR2 SQIVND (reference sequence). The CDR3 length is 13 residues. The CDR3 spells CASSIGQDSPLHF. The CDR3 nucleotides read TGTGCCAGTAGTATAGGGCAAGATTCACCCCTCCACTTT.

The chain couples TRBV18 to TRBJ2-7; D uncertain. Germline lookup yields CDR1 KGHSH and CDR2 LQKENI. The CDR3 length is 12 residues. Deletions cut 3 bases from V and 4 bases from J, with 7 bases between. DNA for the CDR3: TGTGCCAGCTCACCGCAACAGTACGAGCAGTACTTC. Translation gives CASSPQQYEQYF.

The chain carries TRBV12-3 or TRBV12-4 and TRBJ1-4; tentative D call: TRBD1 (5 bases). The germline V and J ends were trimmed by 7 bases and 1 base, with 7 bases remaining between them. The CDR3 extends over 13 amino acids. The DNA for the CDR3 is TGTGCCAGCATGCAGGGAACTAATGAAAAACTGTTTTTT. Amino acid sequence: CASMQGTNEKLFF.

The rearrangement joins TRBV5-1 to TRBJ1-2; D remains unclear. Germline values: CDR1 SGHRS, CDR2 YFSETQ. The CDR3 has 13 amino acids. V gave up 2 bases and J gave up 2 bases, with 7 bases separating them. In DNA form, the CDR3 reads TGCGCCAGCAGCTTAGGAGGGAACTATGGCTACACCTTC. Protein product: CASSLGGNYGYTF.

The chain recombines TRBV5-6 with TRBJ1-2; D call uncertain. Trimming cost V 3 bases and J 2 bases, with 11 bases left between them. CDR3 length: 14 amino acids. Germline CDR1 is SGHDT and CDR2 is YYEEEE. The CDR3 nucleotides are TGTGCCAGCAGCTCCCCGGGTGTAAACTATGGCTACACCTTC. Translation: CASSSPGVNYGYTF.

V usage is TRBV5-1 and J usage is TRBJ2-1, with D possibly matching TRBD1 (5 bases). V was shortened by 0 bases and J by 7 bases, with 11 bases between the two germline ends. CDR1 is SGHRS, CDR2 YFSETQ, per germline. The CDR3 has 14 amino acids. CDR3 sequence reads: CASSLGQGRNEQFF. CDR3 DNA: TGCGCCAGCAGCTTGGGTCAGGGTAGGAATGAGCAGTTCTTC. The entire variable domain, with the rest obtained from reference TRBV5-1 and TRBJ2-1, is as follows: KAGVTQTPRYLIKTRGQQVTLSCSPISGHRSVSWYQQTPGQGLQFLFEYFSETQRNKGNFPGRFSGRQFSNSRSEMNVSTLELGDSALYLCASSLGQGRNEQFFGPGTRLTVL.

The V gene is TRBV6-5, the J gene TRBJ1-1; D is possibly TRBD1 (6 bases). Germline V lookup: CDR1 MNHEY, CDR2 SVGAGI. Trimming took 5 bases from V and 1 from J, leaving 8 bases between them. The CDR3 totals 13 residues. CDR3 DNA: TGTGCCAGCAGTCCACAGGGGAACACTGAAGCTTTCTTT. It specifies CASSPQGNTEAFF.

As concerns this clone: A junction boundary mismatches the germline segment, possibly from a read error. The gene calls are TRBV7-7 and TRBJ2-5; 11 nucleotides agree with TRBD1. CDR3 length: 14 residues. From germline, CDR1 is SSHAT and CDR2 FNYEAQ (reference sequence). DNA of the CDR3: TGTGCTAGCAGCTTAGGGACAGGGGGGGAGACCCAGTACTTC. It translates to CASSLGTGGETQYF.

The rearrangement links TRBV4-1 to TRBJ1-1; D uncertain. V shed 1 base and J shed 4 bases, with 13 bases lying between them. The CDR3 loop spans 15 amino acids. CDR1 is MGHRA, CDR2 YSYEKL, per germline. Here the CDR3 reads CASSQAMKWATEAFF. The CDR3 region has the DNA TGCGCCAGCAGCCAAGCGATGAAGTGGGCCACTGAAGCTTTCTTT.